This passage covers 11 T cell receptor beta chains from one sample sequenced in a study of T cell repertoires in cytomegalovirus infection. TCRdb analysed the reads with MiXCR anew, one entry per CDR3 protein. The sample has roughly 500,000 distinct CDR3 sequences; about 44% are singletons. Antigen specificity for these receptors is unknown. The specimen was cultured PBMCs, collected from culture after CMV antigen stimulation. These receptors were obtained from a human donor in good health (CMV status not recorded). Some clones in this sample may be carry-over from other donors' samples.

In this sample, this clonotype turned up a few times. The chain links TRBV7-9 to TRBJ2-7; D might be TRBD2 (5 bases). This CDR3 has 14 amino acids. Trimming cost V 0 bases and J 5 bases, with 11 bases left between them. CDR1 and CDR2 (germline): SEHNR, FQNEAQ (reference sequence). The CDR3 DNA follows: TGTGCCAGCAGCTTAGCGGGAGCAGAGGACGAGCAGTACTTC. As protein: CASSLAGAEDEQYF.

The chain joins TRBV12-3 or TRBV12-4 to TRBJ1-1; a weak D match, TRBD1 (5 bases). This CDR3 has 15 residues. Trimming cost V 5 bases and J 2 bases, with 15 bases left between them. In DNA form, the CDR3 reads TGTGCCAGCAGTCGGCGGGGCACCAGAAACACTGAAGCTTTCTTT. This sequence encodes CASSRRGTRNTEAFF.

The table lists this clonotype with a few counts. The chain has TRBV12-3 or TRBV12-4 and TRBJ2-1; 10 bases align to TRBD2. V lost 6 bases, J lost 9 bases, and 8 bases stayed unmatched. This CDR3 is built from 14 residues. CDR3 DNA sequence: TGTGCCAGCAGCCTGATAGCGGGGGGACGTGAGCAGTTCTTC. This gives the protein CASSLIAGGREQFF.

This clonotype was seen only a few times. J is TRBJ2-7 and V is TRBV6-1, with 7 bases aligning to TRBD1. V trimming: 6 bases; J trimming: 3 bases; junction bases outside the gene matches: 8. This CDR3 has 14 residues. Germline CDR1 MNHNS, CDR2 SASEGT. CDR3 region: CASRNRDRVYEQYF. CDR3 sequence (DNA): TGTGCCAGCAGGAACCGGGACAGAGTCTACGAGCAGTACTTC.

The chain is built from TRBV7-2 and TRBJ2-1, with D uncertain. This CDR3 spans 18 amino acids. Germline CDR1 SGHTA, CDR2 FQGNSA. Trimming removed 1 base at V and 3 bases at J, with 19 bases between. Written as DNA, the CDR3 is TGTGCCAGCAGCTTAGAAGGGTTACGGGCTCCTCGCTACAATGAGCAGTTCTTC. Protein: CASSLEGLRAPRYNEQFF.

Many counts were recorded for this clonotype. Here the CDR3 reads CASSRAGEQYF. The CDR3 nucleotides are TGTGCCAGCAGTAGGGCCGGCGAGCAGTACTTC. The chain joins TRBV7-8 to TRBJ2-7; the D is unclear. With 6 bases removed from V and 6 bases from J, the gap between germline ends came to 9 bases. The length of the CDR3 is 11 residues. Germline V gives CDR1 SGHVS, CDR2 FQNEAQ.

In this sample, this clonotype turned up a few times. The genes are TRBV7-2 and TRBJ1-3; 8 nucleotides agree with TRBD1. The junction had 7 bases not matched to a gene; V was cut back by 0 bases and J by 3 bases. The CDR3 is 17 amino acids. Germline V gene lookup returns CDR1 SGHTA and CDR2 FQGNSA. The CDR3 sequence is CASSLAPSTGGGNTIYF. The CDR3 DNA follows: TGTGCCAGCAGCTTAGCCCCCTCAACAGGGGGTGGAAACACCATATATTTT. Full variable domain (rest looked up from reference TRBV7-2 and TRBJ1-3): GAGVSQSPSNKVTEKGKDVELRCDPISGHTALYWYRQSLGQGLEFLIYFQGNSAPDKSGLPSDRFSAERTGGSVSTLTIQRTQQEDSAVYLCASSLAPSTGGGNTIYFGEGSWLTVV.

This clonotype is a singleton in its sample. This sequence joins TRBV5-4 and TRBJ2-3, with 8 bases aligning to TRBD2. Trimming cost V 4 bases and J 1 base; bases outside gene matches: 11. CDR3 size: 17 residues. Germline V gene lookup returns CDR1 SGHNT and CDR2 YYREEE (reference sequence). For the CDR3, the DNA is TGTGCCAGCAGCCCGTGGTACGTGACTAGCGGCACAGATACGCAGTATTTT. This gives the protein CASSPWYVTSGTDTQYF.

This clonotype was observed many times. The rearrangement links TRBV7-2 to TRBJ2-2; D possibly uses TRBD1 or TRBD2 (5 bases each). CDR1 and CDR2 (germline): SGHTA, FQGNSA. This CDR3 spans 14 amino acids. Trimming shortened V by 5 bases and J by 3 bases, and 10 bases separated the two germline ends. The CDR3 here is CASSPGTYTGELFF. The CDR3 DNA follows: TGTGCCAGCAGCCCAGGGACGTACACCGGGGAGCTGTTTTTT.

This rearrangement joins TRBV7-9 to TRBJ1-2, with 7 bases aligning to TRBD1. The CDR3 is 14 amino acids. Per the germline V gene, CDR1 is SEHNR and CDR2 is FQNEAQ (reference sequence). With 5 bases clipped from V and 2 bases from J, the junction kept 5 bases outside the gene matches. The DNA for the CDR3 is TGTGCCAGCAGCGCAAACAGGGGAAACTATGGCTACACCTTC. As protein: CASSANRGNYGYTF.

This clonotype has more than one count but fewer than ten. The J gene is TRBJ2-7, the V gene TRBV6-8; D perhaps matches TRBD2 (5 bases). V was cut by 4 bases and J by 7 bases, with 8 bases left in between. The CDR3 totals 11 residues. CDR1 and CDR2 from the germline V gene are MNHGY and SAAAGT. The CDR3 bases are TGTGCCAGCAGTTTTAGCGATGAGCAGTACTTC. It encodes CASSFSDEQYF.